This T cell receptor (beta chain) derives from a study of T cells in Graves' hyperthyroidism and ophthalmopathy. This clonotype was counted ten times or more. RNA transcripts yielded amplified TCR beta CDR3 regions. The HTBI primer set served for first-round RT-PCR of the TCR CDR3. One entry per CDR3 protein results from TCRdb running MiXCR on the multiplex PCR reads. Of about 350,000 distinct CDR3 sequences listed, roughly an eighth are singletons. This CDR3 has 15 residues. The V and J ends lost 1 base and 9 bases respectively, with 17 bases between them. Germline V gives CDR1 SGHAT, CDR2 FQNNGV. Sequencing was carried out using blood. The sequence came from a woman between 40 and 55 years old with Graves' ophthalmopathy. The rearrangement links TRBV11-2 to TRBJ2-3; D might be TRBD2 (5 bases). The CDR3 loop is CASSLALHTGRTQYF. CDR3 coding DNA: TGTGCCAGCAGCTTAGCTTTACACACGGGAAGAACGCAGTATTTT.